This TCR beta chain was identified during a study of PD-1 blockade in classical Hodgkin lymphoma. About the study: Patients were infused with nivolumab 3 mg/kg every 2 weeks. General study points: Relapsed/refractory patients reportedly had the lowest baseline TCR diversity, below newly diagnosed patients, who were below healthy donors. Those patients who began receiving nivolumab less than 1 year after ASCT had lower diversity, and they were excluded.

CDR1 and CDR2 (germline): LGHNA, YNFKEQ. CDR3 length: 20 amino acids. The J segment lost 3 bases and the V segment lost 4 bases, leaving 19 bases of the junction unmatched. Each of the patients experienced relapse following autologous stem cell transplantation, and their brentuximab vedotin exposure differed. The table came from immunoSEQ multiplex PCR; TCRdb's copy has only in-frame clones and leaves some out. The sample has around 42,000 clones, approximately 70% seen once. With respect to this clone: The antigen is unknown.

The chain links TRBV4-2 to TRBJ2-3; 10 nucleotides line up with TRBD2. The TCR comes from a human donor with classical Hodgkin lymphoma. The sample here was peripheral blood mononuclear cells (PBMCs), taken at baseline. This CDR3 reads CASSPEGGAGGQLATDTQYF. The CDR3 DNA sequence: TGTGCCAGCAGCCCCGAGGGAGGAGCGGGGGGGCAGCTTGCAACAGATACGCAGTATTTT.